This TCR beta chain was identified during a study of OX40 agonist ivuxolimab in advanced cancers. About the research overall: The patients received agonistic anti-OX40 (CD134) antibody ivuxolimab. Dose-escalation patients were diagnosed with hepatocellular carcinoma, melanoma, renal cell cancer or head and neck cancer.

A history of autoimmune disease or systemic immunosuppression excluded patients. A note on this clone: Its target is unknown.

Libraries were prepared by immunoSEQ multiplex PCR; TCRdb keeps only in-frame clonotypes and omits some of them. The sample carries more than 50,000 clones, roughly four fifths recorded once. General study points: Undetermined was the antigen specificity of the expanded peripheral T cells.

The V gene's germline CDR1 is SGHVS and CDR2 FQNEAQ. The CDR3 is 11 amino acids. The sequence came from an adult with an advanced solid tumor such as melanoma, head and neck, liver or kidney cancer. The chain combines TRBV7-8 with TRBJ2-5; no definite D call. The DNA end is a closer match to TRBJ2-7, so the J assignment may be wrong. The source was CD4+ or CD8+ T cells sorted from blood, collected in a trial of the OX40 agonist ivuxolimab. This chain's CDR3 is CASSPKYEQYF. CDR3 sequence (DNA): TGTGCCAGCAGCCCAAAATACGAGCAGTACTTC.